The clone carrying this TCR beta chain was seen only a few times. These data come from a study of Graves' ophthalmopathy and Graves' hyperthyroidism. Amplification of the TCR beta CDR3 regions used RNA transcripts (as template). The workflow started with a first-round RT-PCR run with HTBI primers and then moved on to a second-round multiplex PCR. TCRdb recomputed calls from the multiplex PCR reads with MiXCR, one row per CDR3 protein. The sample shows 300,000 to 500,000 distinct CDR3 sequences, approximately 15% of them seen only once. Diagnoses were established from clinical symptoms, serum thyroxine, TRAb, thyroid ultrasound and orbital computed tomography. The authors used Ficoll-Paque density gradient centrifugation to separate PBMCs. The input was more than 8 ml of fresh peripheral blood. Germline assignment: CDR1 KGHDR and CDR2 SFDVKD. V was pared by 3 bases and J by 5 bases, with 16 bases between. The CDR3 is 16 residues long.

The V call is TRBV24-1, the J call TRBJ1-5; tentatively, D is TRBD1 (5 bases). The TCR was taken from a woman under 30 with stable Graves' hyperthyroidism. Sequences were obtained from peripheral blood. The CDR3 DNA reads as TGTGCCACCAGTGATGGGGCGGGATTTCGAGATCAGCCCCAGCATTTT. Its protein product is CATSDGAGFRDQPQHF.